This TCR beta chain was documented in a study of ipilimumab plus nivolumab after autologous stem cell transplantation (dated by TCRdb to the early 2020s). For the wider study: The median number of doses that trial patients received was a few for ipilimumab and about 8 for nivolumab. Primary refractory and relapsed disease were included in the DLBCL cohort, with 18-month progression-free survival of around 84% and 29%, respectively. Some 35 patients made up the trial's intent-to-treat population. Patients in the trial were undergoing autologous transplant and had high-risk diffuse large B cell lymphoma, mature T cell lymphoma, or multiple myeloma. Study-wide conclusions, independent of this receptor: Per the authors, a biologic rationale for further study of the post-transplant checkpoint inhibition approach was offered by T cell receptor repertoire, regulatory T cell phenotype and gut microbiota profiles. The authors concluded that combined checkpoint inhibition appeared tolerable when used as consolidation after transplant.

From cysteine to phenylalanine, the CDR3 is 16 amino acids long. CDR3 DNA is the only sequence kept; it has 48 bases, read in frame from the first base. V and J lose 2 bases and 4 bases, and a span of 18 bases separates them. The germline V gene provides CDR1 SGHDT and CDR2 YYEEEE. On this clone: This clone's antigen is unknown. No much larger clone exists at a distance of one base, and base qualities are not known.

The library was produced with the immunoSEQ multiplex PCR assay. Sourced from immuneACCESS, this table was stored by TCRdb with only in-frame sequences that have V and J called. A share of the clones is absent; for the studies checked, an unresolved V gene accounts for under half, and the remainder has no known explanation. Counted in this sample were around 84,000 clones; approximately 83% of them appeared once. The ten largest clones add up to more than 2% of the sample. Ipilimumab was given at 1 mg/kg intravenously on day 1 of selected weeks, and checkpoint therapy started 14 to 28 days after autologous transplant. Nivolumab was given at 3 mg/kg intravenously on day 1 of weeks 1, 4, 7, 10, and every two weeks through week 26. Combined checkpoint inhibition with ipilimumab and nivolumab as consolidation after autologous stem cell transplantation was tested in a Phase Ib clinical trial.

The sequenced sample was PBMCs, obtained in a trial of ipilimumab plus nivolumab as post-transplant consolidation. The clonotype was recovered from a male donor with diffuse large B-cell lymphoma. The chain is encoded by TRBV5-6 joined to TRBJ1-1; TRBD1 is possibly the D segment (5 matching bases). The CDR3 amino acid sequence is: CASSFPTRWGVTEAFF. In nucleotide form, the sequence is TGTGCCAGCAGCTTCCCGACCAGGTGGGGGGTCACTGAAGCTTTCTTT.